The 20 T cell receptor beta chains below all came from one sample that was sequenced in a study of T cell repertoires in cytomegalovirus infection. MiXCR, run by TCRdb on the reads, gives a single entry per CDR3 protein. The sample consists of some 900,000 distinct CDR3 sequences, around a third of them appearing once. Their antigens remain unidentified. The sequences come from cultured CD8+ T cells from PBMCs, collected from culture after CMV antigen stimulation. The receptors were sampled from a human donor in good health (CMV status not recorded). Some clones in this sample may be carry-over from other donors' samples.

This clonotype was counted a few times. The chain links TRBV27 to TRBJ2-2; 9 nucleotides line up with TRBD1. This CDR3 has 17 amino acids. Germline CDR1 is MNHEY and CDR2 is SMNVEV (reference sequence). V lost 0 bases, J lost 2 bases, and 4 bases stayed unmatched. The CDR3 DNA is TGTGCCAGCAGTTTATCGAGGGACAGGGTTAACACCGGGGAGCTGTTTTTT. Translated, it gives CASSLSRDRVNTGELFF.

CDR3: CSVAGLALPIQETQYF. The CDR3 DNA is TGCAGCGTTGCCGGACTAGCGTTACCGATTCAAGAGACCCAGTACTTC. The chain carries TRBV29-1 and TRBJ2-5, with 9 bases that match TRBD2. Germline V gene sequence: CDR1 SQVTM, CDR2 ANQGSEA. The V and J ends lost 4 bases and 2 bases, in that order; junction bases with no gene match: 11. The CDR3 is 16 amino acids. The full variable domain, its missing parts supplied by reference TRBV29-1 and TRBJ2-5, is SAVISQKPSRDICQRGTSLTIQCQVDSQVTMMFWYRQQPGQSLTLIATANQGSEATYESGFVIDKFPISRPNLTFSTLTVSNMSPEDSSIYLCSVAGLALPIQETQYFGPGTRLLVL.

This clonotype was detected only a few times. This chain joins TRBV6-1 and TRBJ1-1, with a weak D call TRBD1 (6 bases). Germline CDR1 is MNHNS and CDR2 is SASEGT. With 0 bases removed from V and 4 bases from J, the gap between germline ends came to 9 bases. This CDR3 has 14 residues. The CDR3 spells CASSEAFRGTEAFF. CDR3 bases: TGTGCCAGCAGTGAAGCGTTCAGGGGCACTGAAGCTTTCTTT.

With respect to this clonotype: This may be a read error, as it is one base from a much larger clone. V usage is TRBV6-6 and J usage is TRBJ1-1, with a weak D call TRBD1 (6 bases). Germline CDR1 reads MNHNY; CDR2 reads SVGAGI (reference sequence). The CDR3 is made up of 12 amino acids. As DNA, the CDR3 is TGTGTCAGCCTTAGGGGGAGCACTGAAGCTTTCTTT. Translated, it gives CVSLRGSTEAFF.

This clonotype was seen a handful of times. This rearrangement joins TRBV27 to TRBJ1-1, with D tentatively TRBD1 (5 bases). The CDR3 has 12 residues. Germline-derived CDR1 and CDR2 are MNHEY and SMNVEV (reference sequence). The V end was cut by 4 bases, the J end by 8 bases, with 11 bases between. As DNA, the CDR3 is TGTGCCAGCAGTTGGGGCTCAGGAGAAGCTTTCTTT. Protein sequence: CASSWGSGEAFF.

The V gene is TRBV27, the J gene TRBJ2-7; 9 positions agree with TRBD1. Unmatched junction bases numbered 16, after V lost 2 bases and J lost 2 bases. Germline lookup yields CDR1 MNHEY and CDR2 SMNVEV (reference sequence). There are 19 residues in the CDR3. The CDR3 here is CASSLSSLGEDRGAYEQYF. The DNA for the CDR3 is TGTGCCAGCAGTTTAAGCTCTTTAGGGGAGGACAGGGGCGCCTACGAGCAGTACTTC.

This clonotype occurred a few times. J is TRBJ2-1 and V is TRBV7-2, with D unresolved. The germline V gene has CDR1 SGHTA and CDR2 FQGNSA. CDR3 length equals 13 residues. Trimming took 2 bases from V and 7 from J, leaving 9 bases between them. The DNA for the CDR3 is TGTGCCAGCAGCTTATGGATAGGGAATGAGCAGTTCTTC. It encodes CASSLWIGNEQFF.

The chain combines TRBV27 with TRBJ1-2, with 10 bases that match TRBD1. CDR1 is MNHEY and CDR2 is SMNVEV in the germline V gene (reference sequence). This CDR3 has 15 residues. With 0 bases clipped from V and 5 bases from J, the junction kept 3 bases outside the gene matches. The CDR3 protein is CASSLSRTGGYGYTF. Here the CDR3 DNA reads TGTGCCAGCAGTTTATCGAGGACAGGGGGTTATGGCTACACCTTC.

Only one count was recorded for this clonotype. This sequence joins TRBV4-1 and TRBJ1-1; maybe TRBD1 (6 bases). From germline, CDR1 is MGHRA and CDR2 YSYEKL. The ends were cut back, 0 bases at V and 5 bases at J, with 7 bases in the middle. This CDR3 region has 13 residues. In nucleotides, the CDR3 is TGCGCCAGCAGCCAAGACGGGACAACTGAAGCTTTCTTT. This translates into CASSQDGTTEAFF.

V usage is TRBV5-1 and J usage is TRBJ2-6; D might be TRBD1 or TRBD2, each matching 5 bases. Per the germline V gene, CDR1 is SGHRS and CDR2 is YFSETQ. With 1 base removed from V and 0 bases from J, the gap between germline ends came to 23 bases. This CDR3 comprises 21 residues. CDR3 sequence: CASSLPPDHRGPDSGANVLTF. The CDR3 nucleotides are TGCGCCAGCAGCTTGCCTCCTGATCACCGGGGCCCCGACTCTGGGGCCAACGTCCTGACTTTC.

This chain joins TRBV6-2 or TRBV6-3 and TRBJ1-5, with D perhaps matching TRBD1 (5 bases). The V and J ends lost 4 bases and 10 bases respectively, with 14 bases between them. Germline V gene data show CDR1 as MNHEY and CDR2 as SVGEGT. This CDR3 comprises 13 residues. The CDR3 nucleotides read TGTGCCAGCAGTTTCCCCGGGGCGCACCCCCAGCATTTT. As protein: CASSFPGAHPQHF.

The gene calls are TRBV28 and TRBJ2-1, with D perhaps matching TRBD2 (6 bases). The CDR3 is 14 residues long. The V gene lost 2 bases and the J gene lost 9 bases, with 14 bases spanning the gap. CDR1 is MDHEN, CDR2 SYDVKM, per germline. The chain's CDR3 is CASSLEEGLFEQFF. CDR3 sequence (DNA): TGTGCCAGCAGTTTAGAGGAGGGTCTCTTTGAGCAGTTCTTC.

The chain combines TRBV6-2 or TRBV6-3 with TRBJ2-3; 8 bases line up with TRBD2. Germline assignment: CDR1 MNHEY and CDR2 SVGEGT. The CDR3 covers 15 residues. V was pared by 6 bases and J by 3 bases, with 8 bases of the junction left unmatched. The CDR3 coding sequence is TGTGCCAGCAGGCTTGAGACTAGCGATACAGATACGCAGTATTTT. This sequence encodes CASRLETSDTDTQYF.

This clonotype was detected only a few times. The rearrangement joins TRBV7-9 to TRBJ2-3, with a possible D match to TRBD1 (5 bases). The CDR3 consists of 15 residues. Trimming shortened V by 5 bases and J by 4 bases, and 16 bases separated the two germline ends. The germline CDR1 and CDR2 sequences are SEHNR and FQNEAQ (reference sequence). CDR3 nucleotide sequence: TGTGCCAGCAGCCGCCCAGGGAATGGAGCAGATACGCAGTATTTT. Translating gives CASSRPGNGADTQYF.

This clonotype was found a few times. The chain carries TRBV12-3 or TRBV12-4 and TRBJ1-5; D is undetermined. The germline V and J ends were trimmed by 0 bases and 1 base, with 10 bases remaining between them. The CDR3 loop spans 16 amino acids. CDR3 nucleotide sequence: TGTGCCAGCAGTTTAGCGCAGACACTAAGCAATCAGCCCCAGCATTTT. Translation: CASSLAQTLSNQPQHF.

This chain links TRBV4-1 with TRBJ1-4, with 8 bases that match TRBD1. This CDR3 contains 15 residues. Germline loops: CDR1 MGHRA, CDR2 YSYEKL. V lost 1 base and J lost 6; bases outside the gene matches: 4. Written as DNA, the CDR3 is TGCGCCAGCAGCCAAGCAGGGGGCGCATATGAAAAACTGTTTTTT. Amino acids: CASSQAGGAYEKLFF.

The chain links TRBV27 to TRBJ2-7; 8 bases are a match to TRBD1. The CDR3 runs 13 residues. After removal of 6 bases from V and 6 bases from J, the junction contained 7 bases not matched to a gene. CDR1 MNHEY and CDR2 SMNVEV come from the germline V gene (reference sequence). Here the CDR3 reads CASSLYTGGEQYF. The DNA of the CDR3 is TGTGCCAGCAGCCTCTATACAGGGGGCGAGCAGTACTTC.

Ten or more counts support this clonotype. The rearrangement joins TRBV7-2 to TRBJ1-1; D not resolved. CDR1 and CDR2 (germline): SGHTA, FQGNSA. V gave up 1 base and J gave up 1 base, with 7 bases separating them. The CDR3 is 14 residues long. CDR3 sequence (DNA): TGTGCCAGCAGCTTAGTGATCGGGAACACTGAAGCTTTCTTT. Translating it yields CASSLVIGNTEAFF.

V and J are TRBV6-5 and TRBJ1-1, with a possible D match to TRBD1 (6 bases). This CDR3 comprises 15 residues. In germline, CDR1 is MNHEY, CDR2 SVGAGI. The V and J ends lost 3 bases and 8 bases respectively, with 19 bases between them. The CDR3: CASSYLAQGPAEAFF. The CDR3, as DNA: TGTGCCAGCAGTTATCTTGCACAGGGTCCTGCGGAAGCTTTCTTT.

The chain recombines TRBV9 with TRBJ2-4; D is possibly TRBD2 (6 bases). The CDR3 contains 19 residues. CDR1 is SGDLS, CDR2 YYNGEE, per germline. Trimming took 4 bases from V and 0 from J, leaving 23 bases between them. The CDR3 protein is CASSRGSKVSGPAKNIQYF. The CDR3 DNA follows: TGTGCCAGCAGCCGGGGTTCCAAGGTTAGCGGTCCAGCCAAAAACATTCAGTACTTC.